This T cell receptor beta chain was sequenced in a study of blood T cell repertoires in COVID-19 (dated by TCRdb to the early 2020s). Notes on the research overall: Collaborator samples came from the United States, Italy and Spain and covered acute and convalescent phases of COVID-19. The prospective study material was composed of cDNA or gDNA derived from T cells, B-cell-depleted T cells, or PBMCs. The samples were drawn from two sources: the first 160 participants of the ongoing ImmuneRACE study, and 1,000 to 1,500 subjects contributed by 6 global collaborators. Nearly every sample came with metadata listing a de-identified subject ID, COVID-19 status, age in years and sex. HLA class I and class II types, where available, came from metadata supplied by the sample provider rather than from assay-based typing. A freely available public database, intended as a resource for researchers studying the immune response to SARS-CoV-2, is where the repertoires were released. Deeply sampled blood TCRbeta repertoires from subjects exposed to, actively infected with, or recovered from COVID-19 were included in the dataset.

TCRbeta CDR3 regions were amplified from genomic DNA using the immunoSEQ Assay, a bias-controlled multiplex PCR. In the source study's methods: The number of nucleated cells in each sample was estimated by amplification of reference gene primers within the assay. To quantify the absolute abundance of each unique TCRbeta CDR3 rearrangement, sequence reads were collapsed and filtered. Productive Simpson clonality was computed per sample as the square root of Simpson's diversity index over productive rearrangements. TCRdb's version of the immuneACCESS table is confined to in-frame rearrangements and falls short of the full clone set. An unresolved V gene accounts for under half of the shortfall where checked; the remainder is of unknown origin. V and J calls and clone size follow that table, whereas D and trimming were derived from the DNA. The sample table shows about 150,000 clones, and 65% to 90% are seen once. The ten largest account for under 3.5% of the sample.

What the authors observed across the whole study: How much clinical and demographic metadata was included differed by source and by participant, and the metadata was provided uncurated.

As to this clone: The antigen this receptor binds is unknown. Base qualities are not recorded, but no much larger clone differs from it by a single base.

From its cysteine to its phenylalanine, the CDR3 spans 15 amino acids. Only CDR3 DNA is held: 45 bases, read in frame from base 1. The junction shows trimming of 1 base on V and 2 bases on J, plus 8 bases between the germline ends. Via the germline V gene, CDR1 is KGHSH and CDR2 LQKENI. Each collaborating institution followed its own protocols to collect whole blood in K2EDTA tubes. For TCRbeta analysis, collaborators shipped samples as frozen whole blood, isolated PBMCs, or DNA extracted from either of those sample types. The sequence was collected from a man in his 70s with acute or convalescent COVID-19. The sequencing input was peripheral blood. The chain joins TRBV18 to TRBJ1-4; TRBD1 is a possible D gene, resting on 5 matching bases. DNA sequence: TGTGCCAGCTCACCACGGGCAGGGACTAATGAAAAACTGTTTTTT. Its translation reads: CASSPRAGTNEKLFF.